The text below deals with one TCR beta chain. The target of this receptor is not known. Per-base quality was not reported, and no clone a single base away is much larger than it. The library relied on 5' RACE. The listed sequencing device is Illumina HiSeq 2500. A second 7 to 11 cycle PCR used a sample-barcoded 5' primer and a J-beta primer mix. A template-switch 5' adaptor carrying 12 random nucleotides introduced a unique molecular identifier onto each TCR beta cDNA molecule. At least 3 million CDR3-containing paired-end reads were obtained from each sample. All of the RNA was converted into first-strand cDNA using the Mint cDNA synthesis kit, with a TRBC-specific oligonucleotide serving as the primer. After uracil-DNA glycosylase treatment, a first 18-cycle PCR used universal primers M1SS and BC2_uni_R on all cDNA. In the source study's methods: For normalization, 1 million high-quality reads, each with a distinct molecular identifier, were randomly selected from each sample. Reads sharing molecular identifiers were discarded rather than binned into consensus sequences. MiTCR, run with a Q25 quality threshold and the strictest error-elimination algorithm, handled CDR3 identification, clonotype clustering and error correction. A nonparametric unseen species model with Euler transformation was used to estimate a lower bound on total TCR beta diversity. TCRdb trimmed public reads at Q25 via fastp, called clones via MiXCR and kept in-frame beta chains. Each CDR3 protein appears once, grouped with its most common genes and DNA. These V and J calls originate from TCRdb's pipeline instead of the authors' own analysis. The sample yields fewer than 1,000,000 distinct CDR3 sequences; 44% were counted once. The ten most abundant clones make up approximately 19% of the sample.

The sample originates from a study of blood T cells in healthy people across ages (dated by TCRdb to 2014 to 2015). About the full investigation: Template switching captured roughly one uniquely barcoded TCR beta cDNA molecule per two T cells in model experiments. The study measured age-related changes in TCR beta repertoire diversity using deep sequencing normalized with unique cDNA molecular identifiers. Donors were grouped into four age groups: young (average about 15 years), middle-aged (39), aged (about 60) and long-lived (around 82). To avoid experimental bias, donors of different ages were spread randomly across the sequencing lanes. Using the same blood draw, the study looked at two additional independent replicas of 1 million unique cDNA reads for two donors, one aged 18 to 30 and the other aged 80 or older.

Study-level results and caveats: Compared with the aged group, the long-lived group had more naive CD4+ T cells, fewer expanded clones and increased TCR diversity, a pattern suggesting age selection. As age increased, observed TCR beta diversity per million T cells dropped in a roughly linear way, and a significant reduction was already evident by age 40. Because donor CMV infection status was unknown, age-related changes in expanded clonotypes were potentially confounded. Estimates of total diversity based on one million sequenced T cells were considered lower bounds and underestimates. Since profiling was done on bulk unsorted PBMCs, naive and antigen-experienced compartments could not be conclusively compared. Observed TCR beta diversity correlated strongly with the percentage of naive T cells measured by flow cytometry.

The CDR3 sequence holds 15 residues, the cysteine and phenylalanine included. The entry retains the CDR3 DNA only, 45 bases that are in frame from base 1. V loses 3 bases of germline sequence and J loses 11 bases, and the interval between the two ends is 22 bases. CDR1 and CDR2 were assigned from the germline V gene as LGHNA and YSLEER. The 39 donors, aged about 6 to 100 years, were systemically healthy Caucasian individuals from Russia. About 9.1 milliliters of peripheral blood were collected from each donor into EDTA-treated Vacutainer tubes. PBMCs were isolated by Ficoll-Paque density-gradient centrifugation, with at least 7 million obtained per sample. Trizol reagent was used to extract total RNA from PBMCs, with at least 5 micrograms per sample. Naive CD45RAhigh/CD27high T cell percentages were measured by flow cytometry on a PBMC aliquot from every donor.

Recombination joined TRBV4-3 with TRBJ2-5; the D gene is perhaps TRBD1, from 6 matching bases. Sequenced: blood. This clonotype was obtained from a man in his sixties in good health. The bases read TGCGCCAGCAGCCAGGGCCAGGGGATGGTTAATGAGCAGTACTTC. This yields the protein CASSQGQGMVNEQYF.